This T cell receptor (beta chain) is from a study of regulatory T cells in long-lasting Graves disease. The CDR3 totals 15 residues. V dropped 4 bases and J dropped 4 bases, with 14 bases sitting between them. Germline V gene data show CDR1 as MDHEN and CDR2 as SYDVKM. Time point of the sample: newly diagnosed GD, antithyroid drugs for less than 3 months. PBMCs were the source of the RNA used for TCR sequencing. Arm-PCR of CDR3 regions and iRepertoire HTBI primers were the basis on which TCR beta libraries were built. TCRdb re-called the multiplex PCR reads through MiXCR, storing one row per CDR3 protein. The data show around 360,000 distinct CDR3 sequences, about 17% seen once. This clonotype was found many times. The sample was also linked to a second study, of T cells in Graves' hyperthyroidism and ophthalmopathy.

Material: peripheral blood mononuclear cells (PBMCs), obtained at new diagnosis, from a patient treated with antithyroid drugs. The chain is built from TRBV28 and TRBJ1-3, with D perhaps TRBD1 (5 bases). The sequence derives from a woman younger than 35 with Graves disease. CDR3 sequence: CASSSVGREGNTIYF. CDR3 DNA sequence: TGTGCCAGCAGTTCAGTAGGCAGGGAAGGAAACACCATATATTTT.